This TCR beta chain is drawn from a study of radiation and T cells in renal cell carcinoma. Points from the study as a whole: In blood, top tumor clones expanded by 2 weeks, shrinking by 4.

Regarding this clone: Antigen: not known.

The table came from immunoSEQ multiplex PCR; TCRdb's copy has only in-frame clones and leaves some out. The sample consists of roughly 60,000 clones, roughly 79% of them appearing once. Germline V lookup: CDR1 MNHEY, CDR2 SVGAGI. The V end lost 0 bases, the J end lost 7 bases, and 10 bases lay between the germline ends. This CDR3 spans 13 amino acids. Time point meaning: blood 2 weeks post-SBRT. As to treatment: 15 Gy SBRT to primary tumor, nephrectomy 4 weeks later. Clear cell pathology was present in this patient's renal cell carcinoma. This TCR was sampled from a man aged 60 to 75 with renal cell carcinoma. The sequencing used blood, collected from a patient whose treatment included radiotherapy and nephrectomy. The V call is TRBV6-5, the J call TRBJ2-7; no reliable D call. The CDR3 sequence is CASSYSKGFEQYF. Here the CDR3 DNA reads TGTGCCAGCAGTTACTCGAAAGGGTTTGAGCAGTACTTC.